This is a list of T cell receptor beta chains from one sample in a study of cytomegalovirus exposure and HLA in healthy donors. Only in-frame clones appear in the TCRdb table, and some are missing; sequencing was by immunoSEQ multiplex PCR. The sample lists approximately 140,000 clones, 75% to 85% occurring once. The material sequenced was PBMCs. Every receptor here comes from a man aged 45-65 years in good health and CMV-seronegative. The CDR3 runs from the conserved cysteine through the conserved F or W. A D gene is named only where the DNA matches it firmly. Clone size is given for some rows only: seen once, a few or many times, or a class if the clone is expanded.

cdr3_length | d_call | clone_size | j_call | v_call | cdr3_nt | cdr3_aa
12 | NA | NA | TRBJ1-2 | TRBV5-1 | TGCGCCAGCAGCTTGGGGGGCGAGGGCTACACCTTC | CASSLGGEGYTF
15 | TRBD1 | NA | TRBJ1-2 | TRBV2 | TGTGCCAGCAGGACAAATTCGGACAGGGCGTATGGCTACACCTTC | CASRTNSDRAYGYTF
13 | NA | NA | TRBJ2-7 | TRBV15 | TGTGCCACCAGCAGAGTGGGACAACTTGAACCGTACTTC | CATSRVGQLEPYF
12 | NA | NA | TRBJ1-5 | TRBV6-6 | TGTGCCAGCAGTCCCTCAGGTCAGCCCCAGCATTTT | CASSPSGQPQHF
14 | TRBD2 | NA | TRBJ2-7 | TRBV5-6 | TGTGCCAGCAGCTTGGACGGGGGGGCCTACGAGCAGTACTTC | CASSLDGGAYEQYF
15 | TRBD1 | NA | TRBJ2-7 | TRBV6-1 | TGTGCCACCATCTCCGGCGGACAGGGAGCCTACGAGCAGTACTTC | CATISGGQGAYEQYF
18 | TRBD2 | once | TRBJ2-3 | TRBV4-3 | TGCGCCAGCAGCCCCGGGACTAGCGGGGGGGCGGGAGCAGATACGCAGTATTTT | CASSPGTSGGAGADTQYF
15 | TRBD2 | few | TRBJ2-3 | TRBV10-3 | TGTGCCACCAAGCCTAGCGGGGACCTCACAGATACGCAGTATTTT | CATKPSGDLTDTQYF
15 | TRBD1 | NA | TRBJ1-2 | TRBV5-6 | TGTGCCAGCAGCCGGGACAGCCGAATGAACTATGGCCACACCTTC | CASSRDSRMNYGHTF
17 | TRBD2 | once | TRBJ2-7 | TRBV29-1 | TGCAGCTCCCCCGGCCAATCGACTAGCGGGGGGGCCTACGAGCAGTACTTC | CSSPGQSTSGGAYEQYF
13 | NA | NA | TRBJ2-7 | TRBV2 | TGTGCCACCACCGCGGGGCCGGCCTACGAGCAGTACTTC | CATTAGPAYEQYF
12 | TRBD1 | NA | TRBJ1-4 | TRBV18 | TGTGCCAGCTCACCGCACGGACAGGAACTGTTTTTT | CASSPHGQELFF
16 | NA | NA | TRBJ1-4 | TRBV5-1 | TGCGCCAGCAGCTTGGAGGGGGGGCCGAATAATGAAAAACTGTTTTTT | CASSLEGGPNNEKLFF
19 | NA | NA | TRBJ1-5 | TRBV21-1 | TGTGCCAGCAGCCACAGGGACGGTTCACAACCAAGGAGCAATCAGCCCCAGCATTTT | CASSHRDGSQPRSNQPQHF
15 | NA | NA | TRBJ1-1 | TRBV7-3 | TGTGCCAGCAGCTTCAGTCGGGGGGCGGGCACTGAAGCTTTCTTT | CASSFSRGAGTEAFF
13 | NA | NA | TRBJ1-1 | TRBV6-1 | TGTGCCACATCCGGGACACTGAACACTGAAGCTTTCTTT | CATSGTLNTEAFF
17 | NA | NA | TRBJ2-1 | TRBV5-1 | TGCGCCAGCAGCTTGGGCCTCGGGACTGCGGGGGCCAATGAGCAGTTCTTC | CASSLGLGTAGANEQFF
16 | TRBD1 | few | TRBJ2-2 | TRBV6-4 | TGTGCCAGCAGTGATTCCGGGACAGGGGACACCGGGGAGCTGTTTTTT | CASSDSGTGDTGELFF
13 | NA | NA | TRBJ2-7 | TRBV6-6 | TGTGCCAGCATCCACACAGGCTCCTACGAGCAGTACTTC | CASIHTGSYEQYF
14 | TRBD1 | NA | TRBJ1-1 | TRBV5-1 | TGCGCCAGCGAAAGAGGGGACAGGTCCACTGAAGCTTTCTTT | CASERGDRSTEAFF
16 | TRBD1 | NA | TRBJ1-2 | TRBV6-5 | TGTGCCAGCAGTTACACTCCCAGGGGGCGCGGCTATGGCTACACCTTC | CASSYTPRGRGYGYTF
15 | NA | NA | TRBJ1-6 | TRBV11-2 | TGTGCCAGCAGCTTATTGGAGCAGTCGAATTCACCCCTCCACTTT | CASSLLEQSNSPLHF
16 | NA | few | TRBJ1-3 | TRBV28 | TGTGCCAGCAGTCTACAGGGTCTGGTAACTGGAAACACCATATATTTT | CASSLQGLVTGNTIYF
12 | NA | NA | TRBJ1-1 | TRBV7-9 | TGTGCCAGCAGCCCCCGGGGTCTCGAAGCTTTCTTT | CASSPRGLEAFF
16 | NA | once | TRBJ1-2 | TRBV19 | TGTGCCAGTAGCCTCCTTAATGACAGGATGTCGCCTGGCTACACCTTC | CASSLLNDRMSPGYTF
15 | NA | NA | TRBJ2-3 | TRBV21-1 | TGTGCCAGCAAAAAGTGGGACAGAAGCACAGATACGCAGTATTTT | CASKKWDRSTDTQYF
15 | NA | NA | TRBJ2-2 | TRBV7-8 | TGTGCCAGCAGCTTAGTACAGGGGAACACCGGGGAGCTGTTTTTT | CASSLVQGNTGELFF
16 | TRBD1 | NA | TRBJ1-3 | TRBV5-6 | TGTGCCAGCAGCTTTATCTCCGGACAGGCTGGAAACACCATATATTTT | CASSFISGQAGNTIYF